The entry below describes one TCR beta chain. Its target is unknown. This sample is part of a study of early stage breast cancer tumors. For the study at large: ER+/PR+/HER2- status applied to about 80% of the 16 invasive breast tumors. Among around 12 ER+/PR+/HER2- tumors, eight were ductal, four lobular.

V lost 0 bases, J lost 0 bases, and 8 bases lay in between. Per germline, CDR1 SGHRS and CDR2 YFSETQ. CDR3 length: 15 amino acids. Study-wide results and limits: Tumor and normal breast were distinguished via blood comparison in about 90% of the 16 patients. Most shared enriched TCRB sequences were commonly generated ones.

Sequencing was performed with immunoSEQ multiplex PCR; in TCRdb, only in-frame clones are kept and a portion is missing. The sample shows about 51,000 clones, around 78% of them seen only once. The chain uses TRBV5-1 and TRBJ2-3, with D possibly TRBD2 on 6 matching bases. Sequencing was performed on blood. The clonotype originates from a person aged 40-50 years with breast cancer. The chain's CDR3 is CASSLVGTSTDTQYF. CDR3 in DNA: TGCGCCAGCAGCTTGGTGGGGACTAGCACAGATACGCAGTATTTT.